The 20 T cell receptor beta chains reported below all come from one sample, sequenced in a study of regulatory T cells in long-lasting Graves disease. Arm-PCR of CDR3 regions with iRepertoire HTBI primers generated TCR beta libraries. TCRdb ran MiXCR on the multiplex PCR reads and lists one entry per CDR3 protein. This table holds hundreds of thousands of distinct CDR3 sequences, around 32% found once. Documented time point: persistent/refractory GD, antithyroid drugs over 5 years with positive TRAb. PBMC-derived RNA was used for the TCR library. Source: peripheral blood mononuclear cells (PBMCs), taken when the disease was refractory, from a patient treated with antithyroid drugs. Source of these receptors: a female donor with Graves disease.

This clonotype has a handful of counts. The CDR3 nucleotides read TGTGCCAGTATGGGGACGGGTCAGCCCTTAGAGGATGAAAAACTGTTTTTT. It specifies CASMGTGQPLEDEKLFF. The J gene is TRBJ1-4, the V gene TRBV19; tentatively, D is TRBD1 (5 bases). The CDR3 runs to 17 residues. Per the germline V gene, CDR1 is LNHDA and CDR2 is SQIVND (reference sequence). V dropped 7 bases and J dropped 6 bases, with 24 bases sitting between them.

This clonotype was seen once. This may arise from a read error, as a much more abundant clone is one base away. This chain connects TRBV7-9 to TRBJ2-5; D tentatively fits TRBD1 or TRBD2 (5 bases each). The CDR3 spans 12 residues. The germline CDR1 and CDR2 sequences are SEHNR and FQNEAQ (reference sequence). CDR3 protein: CASSFGAETRYF. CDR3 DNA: TGTGCCAGCAGCTTCGGGGCCGAGACCCGGTACTTC.

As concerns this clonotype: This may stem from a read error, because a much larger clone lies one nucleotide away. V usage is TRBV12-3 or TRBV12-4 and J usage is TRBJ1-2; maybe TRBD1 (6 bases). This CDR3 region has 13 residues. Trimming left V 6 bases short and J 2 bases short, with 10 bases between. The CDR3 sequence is CASRGAPNYGYTF. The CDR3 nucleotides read TGTGCCAGCAGGGGGGCACCAAACTATGGCTACACCTTC.

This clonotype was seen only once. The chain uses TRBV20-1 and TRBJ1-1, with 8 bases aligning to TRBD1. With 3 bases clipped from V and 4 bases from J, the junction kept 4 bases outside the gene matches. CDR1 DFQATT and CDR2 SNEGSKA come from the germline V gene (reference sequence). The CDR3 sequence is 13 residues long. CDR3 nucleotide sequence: TGCAGTGCTAGCTCACAGGGGGGCACTGAAGCTTTCTTT. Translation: CSASSQGGTEAFF.

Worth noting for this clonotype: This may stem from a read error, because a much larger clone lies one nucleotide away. This CDR3 is CASSFSDPARIQDPYQETQYF. In DNA form, the CDR3 reads TGTGCCAGCAGCTTCAGCGACCCAGCGAGGATCCAGGACCCGTACCAAGAGACCCAGTACTTC. The chain links TRBV7-3 to TRBJ2-5; D unresolved. V was pared by 3 bases and J by 0 bases, with 29 bases between. In germline, CDR1 is SGHTA, CDR2 FQGTGA. The CDR3 sequence is 21 residues long.

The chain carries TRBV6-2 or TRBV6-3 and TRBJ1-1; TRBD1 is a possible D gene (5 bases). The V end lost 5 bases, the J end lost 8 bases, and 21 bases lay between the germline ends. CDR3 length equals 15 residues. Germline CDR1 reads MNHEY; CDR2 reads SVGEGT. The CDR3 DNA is TGTGCCAGCAGTGAACAAGGGGCGCAAGTTATAGAAGCTTTCTTT. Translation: CASSEQGAQVIEAFF.

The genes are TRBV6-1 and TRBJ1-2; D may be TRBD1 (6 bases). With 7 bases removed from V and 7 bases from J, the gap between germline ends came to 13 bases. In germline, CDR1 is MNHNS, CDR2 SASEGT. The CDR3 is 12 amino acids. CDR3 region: CASNQGNSGYTF. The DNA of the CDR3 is TGTGCCAGCAACCAGGGGAACAGTGGCTACACCTTC.

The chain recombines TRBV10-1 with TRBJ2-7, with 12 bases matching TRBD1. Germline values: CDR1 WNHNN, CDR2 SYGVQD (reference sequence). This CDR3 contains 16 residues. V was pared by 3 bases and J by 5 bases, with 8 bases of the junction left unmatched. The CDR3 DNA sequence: TGCGCCAGCAGTGAATATACGGGGACAGGGGGCGACGAGCAGTACTTC. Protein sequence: CASSEYTGTGGDEQYF.

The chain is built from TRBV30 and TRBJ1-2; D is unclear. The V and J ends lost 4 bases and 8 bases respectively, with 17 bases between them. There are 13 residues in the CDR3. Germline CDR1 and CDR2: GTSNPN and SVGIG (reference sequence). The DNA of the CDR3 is TGTGCCTGGACGTCAGGCCCAGCCGAGGGCTACACCTTC. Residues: CAWTSGPAEGYTF.

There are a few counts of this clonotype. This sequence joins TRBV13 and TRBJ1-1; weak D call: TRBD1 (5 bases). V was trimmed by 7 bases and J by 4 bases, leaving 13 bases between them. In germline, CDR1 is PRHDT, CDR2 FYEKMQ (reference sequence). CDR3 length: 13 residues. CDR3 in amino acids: CASNPTGVTEAFF. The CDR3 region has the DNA TGTGCCAGCAACCCAACGGGGGTCACTGAAGCTTTCTTT.

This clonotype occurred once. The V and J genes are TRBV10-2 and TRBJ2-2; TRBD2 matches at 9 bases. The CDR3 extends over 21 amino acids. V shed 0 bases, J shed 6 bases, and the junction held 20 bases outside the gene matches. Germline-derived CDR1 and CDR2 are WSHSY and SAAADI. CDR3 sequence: CASSESGLRTSAAGGAGELFF. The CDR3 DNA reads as TGCGCCAGCAGTGAGTCGGGTTTGAGGACTAGCGCGGCGGGAGGAGCCGGGGAGCTGTTTTTT.

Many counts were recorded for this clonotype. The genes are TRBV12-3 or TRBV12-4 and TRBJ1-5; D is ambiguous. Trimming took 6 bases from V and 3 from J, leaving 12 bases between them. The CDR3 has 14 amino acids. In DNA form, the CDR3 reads TGTGCCAGCAGACCGTCCGGGTTCAATCAGCCCCAGCATTTT. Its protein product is CASRPSGFNQPQHF.

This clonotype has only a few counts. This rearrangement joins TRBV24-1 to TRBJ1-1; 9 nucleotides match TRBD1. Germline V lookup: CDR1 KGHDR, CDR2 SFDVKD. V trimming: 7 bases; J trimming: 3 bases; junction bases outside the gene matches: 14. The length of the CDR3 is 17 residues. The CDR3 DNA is TGTGCCACCAGCTTTGGTCGCTCGGGACAGGGTGACACTGAAGCTTTCTTT. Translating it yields CATSFGRSGQGDTEAFF.

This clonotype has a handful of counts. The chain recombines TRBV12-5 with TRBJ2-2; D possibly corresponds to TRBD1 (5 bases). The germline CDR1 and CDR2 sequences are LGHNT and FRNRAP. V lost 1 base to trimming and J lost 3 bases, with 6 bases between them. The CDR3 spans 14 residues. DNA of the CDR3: TGTGCTAGTGGTTTGGGCAGGGACACCGGGGAGCTGTTTTTT. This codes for CASGLGRDTGELFF.

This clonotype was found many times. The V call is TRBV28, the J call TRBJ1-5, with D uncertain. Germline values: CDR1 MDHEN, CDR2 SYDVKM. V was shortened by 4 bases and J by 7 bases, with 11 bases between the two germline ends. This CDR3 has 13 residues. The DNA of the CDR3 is TGTGCCAGCAGTTGGGAAGTAGGGCAGCCCCAGCATTTT. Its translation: CASSWEVGQPQHF.

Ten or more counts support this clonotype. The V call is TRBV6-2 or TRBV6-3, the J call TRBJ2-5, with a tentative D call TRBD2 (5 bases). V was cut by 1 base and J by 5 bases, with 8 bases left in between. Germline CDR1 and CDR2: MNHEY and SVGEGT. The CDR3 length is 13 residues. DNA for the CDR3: TGTGCCAGCAGTTACTGGCCGGGGGAGACCCAGTACTTC. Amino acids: CASSYWPGETQYF.

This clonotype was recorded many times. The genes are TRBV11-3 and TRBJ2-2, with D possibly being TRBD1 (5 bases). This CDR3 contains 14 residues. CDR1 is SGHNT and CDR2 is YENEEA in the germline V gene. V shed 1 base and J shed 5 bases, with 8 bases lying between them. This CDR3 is CASSLVSGTGELFF. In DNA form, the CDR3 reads TGTGCCAGCAGCTTAGTTTCAGGGACCGGGGAGCTGTTTTTT.

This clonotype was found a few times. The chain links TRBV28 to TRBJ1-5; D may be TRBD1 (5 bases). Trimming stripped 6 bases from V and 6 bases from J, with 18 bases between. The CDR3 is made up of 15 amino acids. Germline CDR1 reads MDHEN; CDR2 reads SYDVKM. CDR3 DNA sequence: TGTGCCAGCAGCTTAAACGGGGGGGGAGGTCAGCCCCAGCATTTT. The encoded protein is CASSLNGGGGQPQHF.

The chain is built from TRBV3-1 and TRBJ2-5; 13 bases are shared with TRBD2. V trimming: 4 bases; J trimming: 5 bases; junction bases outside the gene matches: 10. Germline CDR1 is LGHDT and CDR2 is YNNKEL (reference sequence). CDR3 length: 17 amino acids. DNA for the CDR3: TGTGCCAGCAGCCCACTACGGACTAGCGGGAGTAGGGAGACCCAGTACTTC. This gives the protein CASSPLRTSGSRETQYF.

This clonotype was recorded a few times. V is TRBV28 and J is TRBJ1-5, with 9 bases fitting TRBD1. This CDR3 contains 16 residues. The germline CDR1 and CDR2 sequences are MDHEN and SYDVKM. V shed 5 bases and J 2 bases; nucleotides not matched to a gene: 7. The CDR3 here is CASSPWTGARNQPQHF. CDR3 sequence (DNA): TGTGCCAGCAGTCCTTGGACAGGGGCGCGCAATCAGCCCCAGCATTTT.